Below, 6 T cell receptor beta chains from the same sample are listed, as sequenced in a study of blood T cell repertoires in COVID-19. This table comes from immunoSEQ multiplex PCR, and its TCRdb copy is limited to in-frame clones, with some not included. The sample contains about 160,000 clones, 70% to 90% of which appear only once. Sequencing was carried out using PBMCs or T cells enriched from blood (not recorded which). The receptors here all came from a woman in her fifties or sixties who had recovered from COVID-19.

This chain uses TRBV7-9 with TRBJ1-5, with 7 bases identical to TRBD1. In germline, CDR1 is SEHNR, CDR2 FQNEAQ (reference sequence). The CDR3 sequence is 15 residues long. The junction had 5 bases not matched to a gene; V was cut back by 3 bases and J by 3 bases. This chain's CDR3 is CASSLAGGNNQPQHF. The CDR3 DNA reads TGTGCCAGCAGCTTGGCAGGGGGTAACAATCAGCCCCAGCATTTT.

The rearrangement links TRBV13 to TRBJ1-2; TRBD1 matches 9 bases. The CDR3 totals 14 residues. V was clipped by 5 bases and J by 5 bases; unmatched bases: 6. Germline values: CDR1 PRHDT, CDR2 FYEKMQ (reference sequence). In DNA form, the CDR3 reads TGTGCCAGCAGCCAACAGGGGGCTTGGTATGGCTACACCTTC. This codes for CASSQQGAWYGYTF.

This clone was observed a single time. The chain employs TRBV4-1 and TRBJ2-2, with no clear D. V was pared by 0 bases and J by 0 bases, with 11 bases between. Germline CDR1 is MGHRA and CDR2 is YSYEKL. CDR3 length equals 17 residues. CDR3 DNA: TGCGCCAGCAGCCAAGATCCGCAGAAAGCGAACACCGGGGAGCTGTTTTTT. The encoded protein is CASSQDPQKANTGELFF.

This chain joins TRBV4-3 and TRBJ2-5, with 8 bases that match TRBD1. Germline CDR1 LGHNA, CDR2 YSLEER. Trimming removed 0 bases from V and 1 base from J; junction bases left unmatched: 4. The CDR3 has 16 amino acids. CDR3 protein: CASSQDYRGTQETQYF. The CDR3 region has the DNA TGCGCCAGCAGCCAAGATTACAGGGGGACCCAAGAGACCCAGTACTTC.

The chain has TRBV2 and TRBJ1-1, with D possibly being TRBD1 (5 bases). The CDR3 covers 13 residues. V lost 8 bases to trimming and J lost 3 bases, with 13 bases between them. CDR1 is SNHLY and CDR2 is FYNNEI in the germline V gene. CDR3 protein: CASLLDTDTEAFF. The CDR3 DNA reads as TGTGCCAGCCTTTTGGACACCGACACTGAAGCTTTCTTT.

The chain links TRBV5-1 to TRBJ1-1, with D tentatively TRBD1 (5 bases). The germline V gene has CDR1 SGHRS and CDR2 YFSETQ. Deletions cut 7 bases from V and 3 bases from J, with 13 bases between. CDR3 length: 13 amino acids. CDR3 region: CASSSRGDTEAFF. The CDR3 DNA reads TGCGCCAGCTCGAGCCGGGGGGACACTGAAGCTTTCTTT.